Each of the 20 T cell receptor beta chains below was sequenced from the same sample in a study of blood T cell repertoires in COVID-19. Some clones are missing from TCRdb's copy, which holds only in-frame ones; the method was immunoSEQ multiplex PCR. The sample lists thousands of clones, 86% occurring once. The sample was peripheral blood. Receptors were obtained from a human donor in a cohort sampled during active COVID-19.

The chain uses TRBV7-9 and TRBJ2-2, with TRBD2 matching over 11 bases. Germline trimming cut 5 bases from V and 2 bases from J; bases unmatched to any gene: 4. Germline assignment: CDR1 SEHNR and CDR2 FQNEAQ (reference sequence). CDR3 length: 16 amino acids. CDR3 sequence (DNA): TGTGCCAGCAGCCCAACTAGCGGGGGAAACACCGGGGAGCTGTTTTTT. Its translation is CASSPTSGGNTGELFF.

This chain links TRBV7-8 with TRBJ1-1, with D maybe TRBD1 (5 bases). V was trimmed by 5 bases and J by 3 bases, leaving 13 bases between them. Germline CDR1 and CDR2: SGHVS and FQNEAQ. This CDR3 is built from 14 residues. This CDR3 is CASSNTWGDTEAFF. The DNA of the CDR3 is TGTGCCAGCAGCAACACCTGGGGGGACACTGAAGCTTTCTTT.

J is TRBJ2-3 and V is TRBV10-3; a possible D gene is TRBD2 (6 bases). From germline, CDR1 is ENHRY and CDR2 SYGVKD. V was trimmed by 6 bases and J by 6 bases, leaving 16 bases between them. The CDR3 contains 14 residues. The CDR3 DNA reads as TGTGCCATCAGAGCCGGGACTGACGCGGATACGCAGTATTTT. Residues: CAIRAGTDADTQYF.

This clone was counted a single time. V and J are TRBV5-1 and TRBJ1-4; 8 nucleotides line up with TRBD1. There are 18 residues in the CDR3. From germline, CDR1 is SGHRS and CDR2 YFSETQ. Trimming took 0 bases from V and 0 from J; bases not matched to a gene: 7. CDR3: CASSLARQGTSTNEKLFF. The DNA of the CDR3 is TGCGCCAGCAGCTTGGCCCGACAGGGGACCTCAACTAATGAAAAACTGTTTTTT.

The chain joins TRBV25-1 to TRBJ1-2; TRBD1 agrees at 12 bases. CDR1 MGHDK and CDR2 SYGVNS come from the germline V gene. This CDR3 is built from 18 residues. The V gene end was trimmed by 5 bases and the J gene end by 8 bases; junction bases not matched to a gene: 18. This CDR3 is CASSKAGTGGAGGIGYTF. The CDR3 nucleotides read TGTGCCAGCAGTAAGGCCGGGACAGGGGGCGCCGGGGGTATAGGCTACACCTTC.

The chain is built from TRBV7-9 and TRBJ2-7, with TRBD2 matching over 9 bases. This CDR3 comprises 14 residues. Germline V gene data show CDR1 as SEHNR and CDR2 as FQNEAQ (reference sequence). J was trimmed by 6 bases and V by 4 bases; bases with no gene match: 7. The CDR3 sequence is CASSWVSGGFEQYF. For the CDR3, the DNA is TGTGCCAGCAGCTGGGTCAGCGGGGGGTTCGAGCAGTACTTC.

The chain carries TRBV5-8 and TRBJ2-7; D is possibly TRBD2 (5 bases). The V and J ends lost 0 bases and 1 base respectively, with 14 bases between them. The CDR3 is 16 residues long. The germline CDR1 and CDR2 sequences are SGHTS and YDEGEE. The CDR3 region has the DNA TGTGCCAGCAGCTTGGTACGGGATTGGATATCCTACGAGCAGTACTTC. Encoded protein: CASSLVRDWISYEQYF.

The chain employs TRBV5-6 and TRBJ2-1, with 12 bases fitting TRBD2. In germline, CDR1 is SGHDT, CDR2 YYEEEE. The CDR3 covers 19 residues. V lost 4 bases, J lost 2 bases, and 13 bases stayed unmatched. CDR3 amino acids: CASSPQRVLAGGTYNEQFF. The CDR3 DNA sequence: TGTGCCAGCAGCCCGCAGAGAGTACTAGCGGGGGGCACCTACAATGAGCAGTTCTTC.

The chain uses TRBV7-6 and TRBJ2-1, with D possibly matching TRBD1 (5 bases). V was clipped by 3 bases and J by 6 bases, with 21 bases between them. Germline V CDR1 and CDR2: SGHVS, FNYEAQ. This CDR3 has 17 amino acids. CDR3 in DNA: TGTGCCAGCAGCTTCAGTCGGCCTGATCAAGGGGTCAATGAGCAGTTCTTC. Its protein product is CASSFSRPDQGVNEQFF.

The gene calls are TRBV6-5 and TRBJ1-1; D is unresolved. The CDR3 length is 14 residues. Germline V gives CDR1 MNHEY, CDR2 SVGAGI. Trimming took 11 bases from V and 1 from J, leaving 17 bases between them. This CDR3 reads CARKRYRANTEAFF. The CDR3, as DNA: TGTGCCCGAAAGCGGTACAGAGCGAACACTGAAGCTTTCTTT.

The rearrangement joins TRBV5-5 to TRBJ1-5, with unresolved D. Germline CDR1 reads SGHKS; CDR2 reads YYEKEE (reference sequence). The CDR3 is 13 amino acids. The V gene lost 5 bases and the J gene lost 3 bases, with 9 bases spanning the gap. The CDR3 protein is CASSYDNNQPQHF. CDR3 sequence (DNA): TGTGCCAGCAGTTACGACAACAATCAGCCCCAGCATTTT. The full variable domain, its missing parts supplied by reference TRBV5-5 and TRBJ1-5, is DAGVTQSPTHLIKTRGQQVTLRCSPISGHKSVSWYQQVLGQGPQFIFQYYEKEERGRGNFPDRFSARQFPNYSSELNVNALLLGDSALYLCASSYDNNQPQHFGDGTRLSIL.

V and J are TRBV12-5 and TRBJ2-7; the D is unclear. This CDR3 contains 12 residues. The V gene lost 3 bases and the J gene lost 3 bases, with 6 bases spanning the gap. The germline V gene encodes CDR1 LGHNT and CDR2 FRNRAP. For the CDR3, the DNA is TGTGCTAGTGGTTTAGAGCTCTACGAGCAGTACTTC. It yields the protein CASGLELYEQYF.

V usage is TRBV6-5 and J usage is TRBJ2-1, with D hard to call. Trimming removed 0 bases at V and 9 bases at J, with 9 bases between. The CDR3 is made up of 13 amino acids. Germline values: CDR1 MNHEY, CDR2 SVGAGI. In DNA form, the CDR3 reads TGTGCCAGCAGTTACTCGAGTCTCGGTGAGCAGTTCTTC. Protein product: CASSYSSLGEQFF.

The chain carries TRBV4-1 and TRBJ2-7; 7 bases map to TRBD1. Per the germline V gene, CDR1 is MGHRA and CDR2 is YSYEKL. There are 15 residues in the CDR3. Trimming removed 1 base from V and 2 bases from J; junction bases left unmatched: 5. CDR3 bases: TGCGCCAGCAGCCAAGTCCACAGGGGCCCCTACGAGCAGTACTTC. Residues: CASSQVHRGPYEQYF.

CDR3 in amino acids: CASSGVHSEQFF. The CDR3 DNA is TGTGCCAGCAGTGGGGTTCACAGTGAGCAGTTCTTC. The rearrangement links TRBV25-1 to TRBJ2-1; D unclear. Per germline, CDR1 MGHDK and CDR2 SYGVNS. Trimming pared 4 bases from V and 9 bases from J, leaving 10 bases between. CDR3 length: 12 residues.

CDR3 DNA: TGTGCCAGTTCGGGGGGCCCTTCCTACGAGCAGTACTTC. Translation: CASSGGPSYEQYF. This rearrangement joins TRBV19 to TRBJ2-7; tentative D call: TRBD2 (7 bases). With 8 bases removed from V and 1 base from J, the gap between germline ends came to 12 bases. Germline loops: CDR1 LNHDA, CDR2 SQIVND (reference sequence). The CDR3 sequence is 13 residues long. Full variable domain (missing parts from reference TRBV19 and TRBJ2-7): DGGITQSPKYLFRKEGQNVTLSCEQNLNHDAMYWYRQDPGQGLRLIYYSQIVNDFQKGDIAEGYSVSREKKESFPLTVTSAQKNPTAFYLCASSGGPSYEQYFGPGTRLTVT.

This clone was seen once. The genes are TRBV19 and TRBJ2-4; 9 nucleotides line up with TRBD1. CDR3 length: 15 amino acids. V lost 4 bases, J lost 4 bases, and 5 bases stayed unmatched. Germline CDR1 reads LNHDA; CDR2 reads SQIVND (reference sequence). The CDR3 DNA reads TGTGCCAGTAGTAGAAGCGGACAGGGGAAAAACATTCAGTACTTC. Its translation is CASSRSGQGKNIQYF.

The genes are TRBV29-1 and TRBJ2-3, with D uncertain. Germline V lookup: CDR1 SQVTM, CDR2 ANQGSEA. The ends were cut back, 5 bases at V and 0 bases at J, with 6 bases in the middle. The length of the CDR3 is 12 residues. CDR3 amino acids: CSVSKSTDTQYF. The CDR3 DNA reads as TGCAGCGTTTCAAAAAGCACAGATACGCAGTATTTT.

The rearrangement joins TRBV5-1 to TRBJ2-2; TRBD1 matches at 7 bases. Germline V CDR1 and CDR2: SGHRS, YFSETQ. This CDR3 spans 15 amino acids. V was clipped by 4 bases and J by 7 bases; unmatched bases: 10. Here the CDR3 DNA reads TGCGCCAGCAGCCCGTGGACAGGCATCGGCGGGGAGCTGTTTTTT. Protein sequence: CASSPWTGIGGELFF.

As DNA, the CDR3 is TGTGCCAGCAGTGAATCTAGCGGGGGCGCAGATACGCAGTATTTT. This sequence encodes CASSESSGGADTQYF. V usage is TRBV6-1 and J usage is TRBJ2-3; 10 bases are shared with TRBD2. The CDR3 is made up of 15 amino acids. Germline CDR1 and CDR2: MNHNS and SASEGT. V lost 2 bases and J lost 4; bases outside the gene matches: 3.